The rows below give T cell receptor beta chains drawn from one sample of a study of T cell changes during pregnancy in multiple sclerosis. Profiling relied on immunoSEQ multiplex PCR, and the TCRdb table lists in-frame clones only, not all of them. This table holds some 49,000 clones, approximately 90% found once. Sequencing was performed on CD4+ T cells from peripheral blood mononuclear cells, taken in the second trimester of pregnancy. The source of these receptors is a female donor in good health, enrolled as a control in a pregnancy study. The CDR3 runs from the conserved cysteine through the conserved F or W. A D gene is named only where the DNA matches it firmly. The listing skips clone size in some rows; elsewhere it reads once, few, many or a size class.

CDR3 protein,CDR3 DNA,J gene,clone size,V gene,D gene
CASSFNRQGLKETQYF,TGCGCCAGCAGCTTCAACCGACAGGGCCTGAAGGAGACCCAGTACTTC,TRBJ2-5,-,TRBV5-1,TRBD1
CASSQVWQRGGQETQYF,TGTGCCAGCAGCCAAGTTTGGCAGCGGGGCGGCCAAGAGACCCAGTACTTC,TRBJ2-5,once,TRBV4-2,TRBD2
CASSLAHGGRGYTF,TGTGCCAGCAGCTTAGCTCACGGGGGTCGTGGCTACACCTTC,TRBJ1-2,once,TRBV7-2,-
CASSQGRDRRAFF,TGCGCCAGCAGCCAGGGACGGGACAGAAGGGCTTTCTTT,TRBJ1-1,-,TRBV4-3,TRBD1
CASSYSTGVQETQYF,TGTGCCAGCAGTTATTCAACAGGGGTCCAAGAGACCCAGTACTTC,TRBJ2-5,-,TRBV5-6,TRBD1
CASSPNTLTGGINYGYTF,TGTGCCAGCTCACCAAACACACTCACAGGGGGCATTAACTATGGCTACACCTTC,TRBJ1-2,-,TRBV18,TRBD1
CASSLAGGSNQPQHF,TGTGCCAGCAGCCTAGCCGGGGGGAGCAATCAGCCCCAGCATTTT,TRBJ1-5,-,TRBV7-8,-
CASSFQGHLGRGVFSAQYF,TGTGCCAGCAGCTTCCAAGGCCACCTCGGGCGGGGGGTTTTTTCTGCGCAGTATTTT,TRBJ2-3,-,TRBV7-3,TRBD2
CASSYRRTSGYTDTQYF,TGTGCCAGCAGCTACAGAAGGACTAGCGGGTACACAGATACGCAGTATTTT,TRBJ2-3,once,TRBV7-8,TRBD2
CASSIAGRGGLHGYTF,TGTGCCAGTAGTATAGCCGGCCGGGGAGGGTTACATGGCTACACCTTC,TRBJ1-2,-,TRBV19,-
CATQDRLSYEQYF,TGTGCCACTCAGGACAGGTTATCCTACGAGCAGTACTTC,TRBJ2-7,-,TRBV10-3,TRBD1
CASSGTKRVGWVGGLDTEAFF,TGCGCCAGCAGCGGTACTAAGAGGGTGGGATGGGTGGGAGGGCTAGACACTGAAGCTTTCTTT,TRBJ1-1,-,TRBV5-1,-
CAWSRTGGGETQYF,TGTGCCTGGAGTAGGACAGGGGGCGGAGAGACCCAGTACTTC,TRBJ2-5,-,TRBV30,TRBD1
CASSGDSRTDTQYF,TGTGCCAGCAGCGGGGACAGCCGCACAGATACGCAGTATTTT,TRBJ2-3,-,TRBV9,TRBD1
CASSLGSGGYTEAFF,TGTGCCAGCAGCTTAGGGTCAGGGGGCTACACTGAAGCTTTCTTT,TRBJ1-1,-,TRBV11-2,TRBD1
CASSQYAGGETQYF,TGCGCCAGCAGTCAATATGCGGGGGGGGAGACCCAGTACTTC,TRBJ2-5,-,TRBV23-1,TRBD2
CASSPEDRAGGYTF,TGTGCCAGCAGCCCGGAGGACAGGGCGGGCGGCTACACCTTC,TRBJ1-2,-,TRBV7-2,TRBD1
CASSLVGTGGHNSPLHF,TGTGCCAGCAGCTTAGTCGGCACAGGGGGCCATAATTCACCCCTCCACTTT,TRBJ1-6,-,TRBV7-2,TRBD1
CASSRGETQYF,TGTGCCAGCAGCCGCGGGGAGACCCAGTACTTC,TRBJ2-5,-,TRBV7-2,-
CASSQAYEQYF,TGTGCCAGCAGCCAAGCGTACGAGCAGTACTTC,TRBJ2-7,-,TRBV14,-
CSVVGGESNQPQHF,TGCAGCGTTGTGGGGGGTGAAAGCAATCAGCCCCAGCATTTT,TRBJ1-5,once,TRBV29-1,-
CASSSQGPTPYGYTF,TGTGCCAGCAGCTCACAGGGTCCCACCCCATATGGCTACACCTTC,TRBJ1-2,-,TRBV5-6,-
CASSRGRGGSPLHF,TGCGCCAGCAGCCGGGGCAGGGGTGGTTCACCCCTCCACTTT,TRBJ1-6,-,TRBV5-1,-
CAWGTTRDEQFF,TGTGCCTGGGGGACAACTCGGGATGAGCAGTTCTTC,TRBJ2-1,-,TRBV30,-
CASSLGRREGAEAFF,TGTGCCAGCAGCTTGGGGAGGAGGGAGGGGGCTGAAGCTTTCTTT,TRBJ1-1,-,TRBV5-4,-
CASSETAAEKNTEAFF,TGTGCCAGCAGTGAAACGGCGGCAGAAAAGAACACTGAAGCTTTCTTT,TRBJ1-1,-,TRBV2,-
CASSRTGTGRFEQYF,TGCGCCAGCAGCCGAACCGGGACAGGGAGGTTCGAGCAGTACTTC,TRBJ2-7,-,TRBV5-1,TRBD1
CASSLASGGSTGELFF,TGTGCCAGCAGCTTAGCTAGCGGGGGGTCCACCGGGGAGCTGTTTTTT,TRBJ2-2,-,TRBV7-2,TRBD2